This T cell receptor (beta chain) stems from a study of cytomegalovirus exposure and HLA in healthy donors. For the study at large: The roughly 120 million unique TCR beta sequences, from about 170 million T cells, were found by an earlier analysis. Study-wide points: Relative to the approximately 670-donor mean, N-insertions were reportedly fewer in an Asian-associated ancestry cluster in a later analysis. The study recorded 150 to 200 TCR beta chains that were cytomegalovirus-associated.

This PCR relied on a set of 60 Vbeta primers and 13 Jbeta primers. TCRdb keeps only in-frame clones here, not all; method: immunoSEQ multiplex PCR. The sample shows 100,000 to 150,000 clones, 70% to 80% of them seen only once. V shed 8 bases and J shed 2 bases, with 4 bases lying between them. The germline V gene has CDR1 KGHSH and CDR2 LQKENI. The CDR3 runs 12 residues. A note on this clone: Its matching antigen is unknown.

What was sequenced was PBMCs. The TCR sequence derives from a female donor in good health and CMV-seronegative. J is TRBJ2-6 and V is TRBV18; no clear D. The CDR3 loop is CASPAGANVLTF. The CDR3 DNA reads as TGTGCCAGCCCAGCTGGGGCCAACGTCCTGACTTTC.